This section outlines one T cell receptor (beta chain) sequence together with its context. Profiled with immunoSEQ multiplex PCR; TCRdb holds only in-frame clones, not every one. The sample carries 65,000 to 95,000 clones, 85% to 90% recorded once. Germline loops: CDR1 SGDLS, CDR2 YYNGEE. The V gene lost 3 bases and the J gene lost 7 bases, with 8 bases spanning the gap. The CDR3 runs to 12 residues. This sample is drawn from a study of blood T cell repertoires in COVID-19. Background on the study: T cells, B-cell-depleted T cells, or PBMCs supplied cDNA or gDNA.

This clonotype was sampled from a man at least 80 years old with acute or convalescent COVID-19. The chain employs TRBV9 and TRBJ2-1; the D is unclear. The sample taken for sequencing was peripheral blood. CDR3 DNA sequence: TGTGCCAGCAGCGGGAGTCCAAATGAGCAGTTCTTC. As protein: CASSGSPNEQFF.